Each of the 4 T cell receptor beta chains below was sequenced from the same sample in a study of blood T cell repertoires in COVID-19. Profiling relied on immunoSEQ multiplex PCR, and the TCRdb table lists in-frame clones only, not all of them. Here the sample spans 180,000 or so clones, more than 65% being singletons. Sequenced: PBMCs or T cells enriched from blood (not recorded which). The receptors were sampled from a man aged 50 to 59 who had recovered from COVID-19.

This clone was found a few times. The chain carries TRBV2 and TRBJ1-5, with D unresolved. CDR3 length: 14 amino acids. Trimming took off 4 bases at V and 4 bases at J, with 11 bases between the two ends. Looked up from germline, CDR1 is SNHLY and CDR2 is FYNNEI. CDR3 residues: CASSGETGNQPQHF. In DNA, the CDR3 is TGTGCCAGCAGTGGGGAGACGGGAAATCAGCCCCAGCATTTT. Complete variable domain (other parts from reference TRBV2 and TRBJ1-5): EPEVTQTPSHQVTQMGQEVILRCVPISNHLYFYWYRQILGQKVEFLVSFYNNEISEKSEIFDDQFSVERPDGSNFTLKIRSTKLEDSAMYFCASSGETGNQPQHFGDGTRLSIL.

The chain uses TRBV5-6 and TRBJ2-1, with D perhaps matching TRBD2 (7 bases). V shed 2 bases and J shed 9 bases, with 18 bases lying between them. The germline V gene encodes CDR1 SGHDT and CDR2 YYEEEE. This CDR3 comprises 15 residues. The CDR3 nucleotides read TGTGCCAGCAGCTTCTTTCGGGGGGCCATCGGTGAGCAGTTCTTC. Translation: CASSFFRGAIGEQFF. The full variable domain, with the rest looked up from reference TRBV5-6 and TRBJ2-1, is DAGVTQSPTHLIKTRGQQVTLRCSPKSGHDTVSWYQQALGQGPQFIFQYYEEEERQRGNFPDRFSGHQFPNYSSELNVNALLLGDSALYLCASSFFRGAIGEQFFGPGTRLTVL.

This chain uses TRBV9 with TRBJ2-1; 7 nucleotides line up with TRBD2. Germline values: CDR1 SGDLS, CDR2 YYNGEE. The CDR3 is 16 residues long. The trim removed 4 bases at V and 7 bases at J, leaving 14 bases unmatched. In nucleotides, the CDR3 is TGTGCCAGCAGCAGAACAAGCGGGGACCTAGGGAATGAGCAGTTCTTC. Its protein product is CASSRTSGDLGNEQFF.

This chain links TRBV15 with TRBJ2-2; D is uncertain. CDR1 and CDR2 from the germline V gene are LNHNV and YYDKDF (reference sequence). Between the trimmed V and J ends, which lost 0 bases and 5 bases, there was a span of 4 bases. This CDR3 comprises 13 residues. The CDR3 DNA reads TGTGCCACCAGCAGAGATAAAACCGGGGAGCTGTTTTTT. This gives the protein CATSRDKTGELFF.